This T cell receptor (beta chain) is from a study of blood T cells in healthy people across ages. This clonotype was found a few times. Its antigen is not identified. The authors ran a second PCR of 7 to 11 cycles using a sample-barcoded 5' primer and a J-beta primer mix. The authors tagged each cDNA molecule using a template-switch adaptor with 12 random nucleotides. TCRdb analysed the 5' RACE reads with MiXCR anew, one entry per CDR3 protein. Of about 1,000,000 distinct CDR3 sequences listed, more than 35% are singletons. The study's findings and limits: The recorded TCR beta diversity per million T cells decreased in a roughly linear manner with age.

The CDR3 length is 16 residues. Trimming took 4 bases from V and 9 from J; bases not matched to a gene: 18. CDR1 is SQVTM, CDR2 ANQGSEA, per germline. This chain links TRBV29-1 with TRBJ2-1; 7 nucleotides agree with TRBD2. This receptor was identified in an older woman in good health. Sample: blood. CDR3: CSVGPIGGRASSEQFF. In DNA, the CDR3 is TGCAGCGTTGGCCCGATCGGAGGGAGGGCCAGTAGTGAGCAGTTCTTC.